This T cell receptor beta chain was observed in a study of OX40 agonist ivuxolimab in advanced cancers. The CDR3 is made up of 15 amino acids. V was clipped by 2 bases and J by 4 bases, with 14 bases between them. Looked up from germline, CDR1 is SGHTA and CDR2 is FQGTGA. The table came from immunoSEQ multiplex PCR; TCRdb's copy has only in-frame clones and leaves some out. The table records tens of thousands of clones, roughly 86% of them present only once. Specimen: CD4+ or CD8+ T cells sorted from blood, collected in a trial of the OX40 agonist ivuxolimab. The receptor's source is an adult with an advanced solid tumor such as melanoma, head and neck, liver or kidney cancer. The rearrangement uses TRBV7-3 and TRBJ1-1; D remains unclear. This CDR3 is CASSLEVGLGTEAFF. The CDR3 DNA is TGTGCCAGCAGCTTAGAGGTTGGCCTGGGCACTGAAGCTTTCTTT.